The TCR beta chain described here comes from a study of shared clonotypes between healthy human individuals. General observations from the study: Among donors, clonotype sharing was expected to be affected by sequencing depth.

On this clone itself: Antigen specificity is unknown.

Germline CDR1 and CDR2: SGHVS and FNYEAQ. This CDR3 has 16 amino acids. V trimming: 4 bases; J trimming: 1 base; junction bases outside the gene matches: 9. Naive CD8 cells were CD45RO-negative, positively selected for CCR7, excluding terminally differentiated effector memory CD45RA+ cells. Deep level was the assay's run setting. Assay used: immunoSEQ multiplex PCR; TCRdb lists only in-frame clones, some missing. The sample comprises some 2,000,000 clones, about 95% of which are singletons, and 1.1% rests with the top ten. V and J are TRBV7-6 and TRBJ2-7; 8 bases align to TRBD2. This TCR came from a man aged 18 to 35 in good health. The specimen sequenced was naive CD8+ T cells sorted from blood. The DNA for the CDR3 is TGTGCCAGCAGCTCACCCCTAAGCGGGGGTTCCTACGAGCAGTACTTC. Translating gives CASSSPLSGGSYEQYF.